This T cell receptor (beta chain) was captured in a study of CD8 T cells in Susac syndrome. Notes on this clonotype: What it recognizes is unknown.

Study-wide points: A relatively small number of individuals underwent TCR sequencing and HLA analysis.

The study used treatment-naive patients who had stable or active relapsing-remitting disease as multiple sclerosis controls. The CD8+ and CD4+ T cells were negatively isolated, with the TEMRA cells enriched by FACS. Trimming stripped 7 bases from V and 10 bases from J, with 16 bases between. The CDR3 loop spans 12 amino acids. Germline-derived CDR1 and CDR2 are LNHDA and SQIVND (reference sequence). Random-hexamer reverse transcription was applied to roughly 0.5 to 1 ug RNA. The immunoSEQ assay covered 54 Vbeta and 13 Jbeta segments for CDR3. TCRdb ran MiXCR on the immunoSEQ multiplex PCR reads and lists one entry per CDR3 protein. Of about 250,000 distinct CDR3 sequences listed, roughly 93% were seen once; the top ten hold 0.055% to 0.075%.

The sample taken for sequencing was CD4+ T cells from PBMCs. The receptor was isolated from a human donor with multiple sclerosis. J is TRBJ1-1 and V is TRBV19; D perhaps matches TRBD1 (6 bases). DNA of the CDR3: TGTGCCAGTACAGGGGTCCCTCATGTAGCTTTCTTT. This sequence encodes CASTGVPHVAFF.